Included here is one T cell receptor beta chain sequence, with context. The antigen is not known. The data derive from a study of T cells after yellow fever vaccination. Study at large: Libraries from low-cell-number fractions were prepared with the SMART-Seq v4 Ultra Low Input RNA kit. Study results and caveats: Compared with primary, the secondary response was weaker and peaked at day 5, not 15. Clones that expanded after primary vaccination mostly reappeared after the booster (nearly 98% CD4, 88% CD8).

Making TCR cDNA involved 5'RACE template switching, which added UMIs and a universal primer site. TCRdb called the 5' RACE reads again in MiXCR, with one record for every CDR3 protein. The sample gives some 400,000 distinct CDR3 sequences, more than 5.5% of which show up once; 15% is in the top ten. The CDR3 sequence is 13 residues long. In germline, CDR1 is SGHVS, CDR2 FQNEAQ. V shed 6 bases, J shed 9 bases, and the junction held 5 bases outside the gene matches. The input for sequencing was PBMCs, taken 5 days after the yellow fever booster vaccination. V is TRBV7-8 and J is TRBJ2-1; 10 nucleotides agree with TRBD2. The sequence was obtained from a man aged 25-45 years who received the YFV17D yellow fever vaccine. The CDR3 here is CASRLAGAGEQFF. The CDR3 nucleotides read TGTGCCAGCAGGCTAGCGGGAGCGGGTGAGCAGTTCTTC.